The TCR beta chain described here comes from a study of OX40 agonist ivuxolimab in advanced cancers. In the study overall: The treatment was a fully human IgG2 OX40 agonist, ivuxolimab. Antecedent anti-PD-1, anti-PD-L1 or anti-CTLA-4 therapy was permissible, with roughly 36% having received some.

Sequenced by immunoSEQ multiplex PCR; TCRdb stores in-frame clones only, minus some. The profile covers tens of thousands of clones, with 65% to 85% appearing a single time and 4.4% taken by the ten largest. Regarding the study as a whole: Mean expanded clone counts were higher in CD8+ than CD4+ T cells. Specificity for antigen went undetermined in the expanded peripheral T cells.

Notes on this clone: Its target is not known. At one boundary the junction diverges from the germline segment, which might be a read error. Within the sample, other DNA sequences also encode this same CDR3.

The starting material was CD4+ or CD8+ T cells sorted from blood, obtained in a trial of the OX40 agonist ivuxolimab. This clonotype originated in an adult with an advanced solid tumor such as melanoma, head and neck, liver or kidney cancer.

The CDR3 DNA is TGTGCCAGCAGTACCAGCGGGGGTCTCGCCTACGAGCAGTACTTC. Translated: CASSTSGGLAYEQYF. The chain recombines TRBV19 with TRBJ2-7, with 8 positions matching TRBD2. This CDR3 has 15 amino acids. CDR1 and CDR2 from the germline V gene are LNHDA and SQIVND (reference sequence).